The rows below give T cell receptor beta chains drawn from one sample of a study of a mutant IDH1 vaccine in newly diagnosed glioma. These receptors have no identified antigens. Data came from immunoSEQ multiplex PCR; TCRdb stores just in-frame clones and leaves some out. The sample records under 40,000 clones, approximately 80% being singletons. The source material was PBMCs, sampled from a glioma patient whose treatment included an IDH1 peptide vaccine. Receptor source: a man aged 30-40 years with glioma. CDR3s include the opening cysteine and the closing phenylalanine or tryptophan. The D gene is left open where the match is weak. Size is omitted from some rows. Given values are once, few, many or a class for expanded clones.

-,TRBV5-1,TRBJ2-7,-,TGCGCCAGCAGCTTGCTGGCAGGACGCGAGCAGTACTTC,CASSLLAGREQYF
-,TRBV2,TRBJ2-3,-,TGTGCCAGCAGCCCAGATACGCAGTATTTT,CASSPDTQYF
-,TRBV30,TRBJ1-3,-,TGTGCCTGGAGTGTACGGGAAAACACCATATATTTT,CAWSVRENTIYF
-,TRBV30,TRBJ1-2,-,TGTGCCTGCCCGGTACAAACAAACTATGGCTACACCTTC,CACPVQTNYGYTF
-,TRBV6-5,TRBJ2-4,-,TGTGCCAGCAGTTCAACGGGACCAGCCAAAAACATTCAGTACTTC,CASSSTGPAKNIQYF
-,TRBV19,TRBJ2-1,-,TGTGCCAGTAGTATAGGGCAGTTCGAGCAGTTCTTC,CASSIGQFEQFF
-,TRBV6-5,TRBJ2-7,-,TGTGCCAGCAGTTACTTGTCCCCAAGCTCCTACGAGCAGTACTTC,CASSYLSPSSYEQYF
-,TRBV15,TRBJ2-7,-,TGTGCCACCAGCAGAGCCCCCGGGGGCTCCTACGAGCAGTACTTC,CATSRAPGGSYEQYF
-,TRBV7-9,TRBJ2-5,-,TGTGCCAGCAGCTTATTATCCCCTCAAGAGACCCAGTACTTC,CASSLLSPQETQYF
TRBD1,TRBV9,TRBJ1-4,-,TGTGCCAGCAGCGCGGACAGGGGGCAAGGGGAAAAACTGTTTTTT,CASSADRGQGEKLFF
TRBD1,TRBV5-1,TRBJ1-4,-,TGCGCCAGCAGCCCCGGACAGGGCAACGAAAAACTGTTTTTT,CASSPGQGNEKLFF
-,TRBV30,TRBJ2-1,once,TGTGCCTGGAGTGCATTGACACTAGGGAATGAGCAGTTCTTC,CAWSALTLGNEQFF
-,TRBV5-5,TRBJ2-7,-,TGTGCCAGCAGCTTGGAGGGAGGGGGCGAGCAGTACTTC,CASSLEGGGEQYF
TRBD1,TRBV10-3,TRBJ1-5,-,TGTGCCATCAGTGAGTATGGACAGGTCCACAATCAGCCCCAGCATTTT,CAISEYGQVHNQPQHF
TRBD2,TRBV5-4,TRBJ2-7,-,TGTGCCAGCAGCCCCACGACTAGCGGGCTATTATACGAGCAGTACTTC,CASSPTTSGLLYEQYF
-,TRBV27,TRBJ1-5,-,TGTGCCAGCAGCCCCAGGGGAACAGGCAATCAGCCCCAGCATTTT,CASSPRGTGNQPQHF
TRBD1,TRBV10-1,TRBJ1-1,-,TGCGCCAGCAGTGATCGACAGGGGAGGACTGAAGCTTTCTTT,CASSDRQGRTEAFF
TRBD1,TRBV7-9,TRBJ1-5,few,TGTGCCAGCAGCTTAGAATGGGACAGGGCGAATCAGCCCCAGCATTTT,CASSLEWDRANQPQHF
-,TRBV11-3,TRBJ2-2,-,TGTGCCAGCAGCTCTGTCCTGAACACCGGGGAGCTGTTTTTT,CASSSVLNTGELFF
-,TRBV4-1,TRBJ2-1,-,TGCGCCAGCAGCCGCCAGACTCTCTCCTACAATGAGCAGTTCTTC,CASSRQTLSYNEQFF
-,TRBV19,TRBJ1-3,-,TGTGCCACAGGGATCTCTGGAAACACCATATATTTT,CATGISGNTIYF
TRBD1,TRBV5-1,TRBJ2-2,-,TGCGCCAGCAGCCCAGACAGGGGGAGTAACACCGGGGAGCTGTTTTTT,CASSPDRGSNTGELFF
-,TRBV9,TRBJ1-2,-,TGTGCCAGCAGCGTAGCGGGAGGCTACACCTTC,CASSVAGGYTF
-,TRBV7-9,TRBJ1-2,-,TGTGCCAGCAGCTTAGCTCACCAGGCTTTCTATGGCTACACCTTC,CASSLAHQAFYGYTF
-,TRBV4-1,TRBJ1-2,few,TGCGCCAGCAGCCAAGGCAGTGGGGGGAGGGCCTATGGCTACACCTTC,CASSQGSGGRAYGYTF
-,TRBV4-2,TRBJ2-1,few,TGTGCCAGCAGCCAAGAAGTAGGGGGATACAATGAGCAGTTCTTC,CASSQEVGGYNEQFF
TRBD1,TRBV7-6,TRBJ1-5,-,TGTGCCAGCAGCTTAAAGGCAGGGGGGGATCAGCCCCAGCATTTT,CASSLKAGGDQPQHF
TRBD2,TRBV10-3,TRBJ2-7,-,TGTGCCATCAGTGAAAGCGGGACCCACGAGCAGTACTTC,CAISESGTHEQYF
-,TRBV5-1,TRBJ2-1,-,TGCGCCAGCAGCCCTCAGGGGCGGGGGAAGGACAATGAGCAGTTCTTC,CASSPQGRGKDNEQFF
-,TRBV6-4,TRBJ1-2,-,TGTGCCAGCAGTGACGGGACCTATGGCTACACCTTC,CASSDGTYGYTF
-,TRBV7-9,TRBJ2-1,-,TGTGCCAGCAGCTTAAGTCTCGCGGACTCCTACAATGAGCAGTTCTTC,CASSLSLADSYNEQFF
-,TRBV5-1,TRBJ1-1,few,TGCGCCAGCAGCTCGGCCGATCCGAACACTGAAGCTTTCTTT,CASSSADPNTEAFF